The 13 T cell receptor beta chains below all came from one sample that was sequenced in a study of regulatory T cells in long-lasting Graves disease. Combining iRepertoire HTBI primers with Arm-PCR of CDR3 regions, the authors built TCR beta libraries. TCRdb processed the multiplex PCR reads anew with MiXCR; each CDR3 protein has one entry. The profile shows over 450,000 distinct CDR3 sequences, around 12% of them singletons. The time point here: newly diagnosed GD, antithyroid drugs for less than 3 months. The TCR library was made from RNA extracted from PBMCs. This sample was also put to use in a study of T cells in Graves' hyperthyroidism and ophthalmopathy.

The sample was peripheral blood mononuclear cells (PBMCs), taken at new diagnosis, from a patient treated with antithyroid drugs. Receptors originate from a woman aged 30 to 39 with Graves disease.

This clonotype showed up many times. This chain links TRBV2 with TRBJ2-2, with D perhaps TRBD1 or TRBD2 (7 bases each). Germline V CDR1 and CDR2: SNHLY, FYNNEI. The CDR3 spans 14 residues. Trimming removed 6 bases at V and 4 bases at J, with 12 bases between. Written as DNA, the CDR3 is TGTGCCAGCAGCAGGGGGGGGCCCACCGGGGAGCTGTTTTTT. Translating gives CASSRGGPTGELFF.

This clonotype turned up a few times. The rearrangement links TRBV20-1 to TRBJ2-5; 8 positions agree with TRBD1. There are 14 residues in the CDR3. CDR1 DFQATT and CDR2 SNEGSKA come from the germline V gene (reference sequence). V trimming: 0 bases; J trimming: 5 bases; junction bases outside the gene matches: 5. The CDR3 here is CSARDRQGRETQYF. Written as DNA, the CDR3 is TGCAGTGCTAGAGATCGACAGGGGAGGGAGACCCAGTACTTC.

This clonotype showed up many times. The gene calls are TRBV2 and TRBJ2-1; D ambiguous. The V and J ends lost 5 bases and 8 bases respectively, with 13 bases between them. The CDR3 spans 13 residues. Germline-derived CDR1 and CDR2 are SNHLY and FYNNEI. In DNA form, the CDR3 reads TGTGCCAGCAGTCCCTCGATGGCAGATGAGCAGTTCTTC. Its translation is CASSPSMADEQFF.

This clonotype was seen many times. The CDR3 DNA follows: TGTGCCACCAGCAGAGATCGTCTCGGTTTGACCGGGGAGCTGTTTTTT. It translates to CATSRDRLGLTGELFF. J is TRBJ2-2 and V is TRBV15; D is ambiguous. The V end lost 0 bases, the J end lost 5 bases, and 13 bases lay between the germline ends. Germline CDR1 is LNHNV and CDR2 is YYDKDF (reference sequence). CDR3 length equals 16 residues.

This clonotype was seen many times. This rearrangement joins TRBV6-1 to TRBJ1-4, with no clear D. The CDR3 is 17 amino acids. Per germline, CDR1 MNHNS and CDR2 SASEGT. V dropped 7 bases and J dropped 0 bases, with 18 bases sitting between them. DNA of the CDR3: TGTGCCAGCACCAACTCGCGGGGAATTGCAACTAATGAAAAACTGTTTTTT. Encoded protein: CASTNSRGIATNEKLFF.

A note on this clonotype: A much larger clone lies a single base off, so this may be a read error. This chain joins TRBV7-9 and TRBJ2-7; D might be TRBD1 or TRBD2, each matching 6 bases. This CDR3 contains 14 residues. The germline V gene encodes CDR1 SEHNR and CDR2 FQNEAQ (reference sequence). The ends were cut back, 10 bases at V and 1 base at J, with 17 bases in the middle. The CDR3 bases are TGTGCCAACATCCGAGAGGGGGGTTCCTACGAGCAGTACTTC. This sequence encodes CANIREGGSYEQYF.

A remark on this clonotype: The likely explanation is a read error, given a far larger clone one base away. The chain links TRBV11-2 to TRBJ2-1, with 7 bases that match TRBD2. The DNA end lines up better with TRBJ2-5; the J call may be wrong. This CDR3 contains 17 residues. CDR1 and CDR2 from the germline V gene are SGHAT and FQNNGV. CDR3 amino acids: CVSSKGLTTLSQETQYF. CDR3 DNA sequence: TGTGTCAGCAGCAAGGGACTAACTACTTTATCCCAAGAGACCCAGTACTTC.

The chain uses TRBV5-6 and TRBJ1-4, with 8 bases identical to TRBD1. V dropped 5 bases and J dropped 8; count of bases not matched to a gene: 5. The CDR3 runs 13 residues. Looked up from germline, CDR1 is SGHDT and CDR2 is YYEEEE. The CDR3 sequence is CASSQGAEEKLFF. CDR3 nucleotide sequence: TGTGCCAGCAGTCAGGGGGCAGAGGAAAAACTGTTTTTT.

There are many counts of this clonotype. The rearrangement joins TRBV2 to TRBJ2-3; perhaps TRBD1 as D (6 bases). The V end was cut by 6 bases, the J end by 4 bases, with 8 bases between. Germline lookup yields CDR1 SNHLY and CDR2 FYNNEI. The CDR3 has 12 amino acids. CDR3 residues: CASSTGSDTQYF. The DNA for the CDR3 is TGTGCCAGCAGCACAGGGTCAGATACGCAGTATTTT.

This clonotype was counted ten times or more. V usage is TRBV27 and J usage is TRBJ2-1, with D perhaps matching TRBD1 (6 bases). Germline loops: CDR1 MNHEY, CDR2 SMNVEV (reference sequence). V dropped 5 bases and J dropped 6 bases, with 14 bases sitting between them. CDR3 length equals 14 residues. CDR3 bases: TGTGCCAGCAGTCTCAAACAGGGTTTCAATGAGCAGTTCTTC. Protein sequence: CASSLKQGFNEQFF.

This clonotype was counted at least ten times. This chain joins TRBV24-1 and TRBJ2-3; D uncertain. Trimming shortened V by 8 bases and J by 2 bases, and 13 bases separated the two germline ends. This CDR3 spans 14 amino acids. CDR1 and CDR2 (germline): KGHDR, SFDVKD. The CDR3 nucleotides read TGTGCCACCAACGGCACAACCAACACAGATACGCAGTATTTT. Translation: CATNGTTNTDTQYF.

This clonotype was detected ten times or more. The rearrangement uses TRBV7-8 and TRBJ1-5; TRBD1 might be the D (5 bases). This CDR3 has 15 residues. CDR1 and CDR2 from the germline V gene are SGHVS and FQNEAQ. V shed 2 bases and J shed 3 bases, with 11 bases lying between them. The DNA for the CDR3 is TGTGCCAGCAGCTTATCAACAGGTCCCAATCAGCCCCAGCATTTT. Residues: CASSLSTGPNQPQHF.

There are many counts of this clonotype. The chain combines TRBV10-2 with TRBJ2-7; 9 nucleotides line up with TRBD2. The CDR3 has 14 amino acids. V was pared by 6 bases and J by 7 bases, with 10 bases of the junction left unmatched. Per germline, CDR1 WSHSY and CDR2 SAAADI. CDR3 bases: TGCGCCAGCAGGGATAGCGGGAGAACAGGGGAGCAGTACTTC. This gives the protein CASRDSGRTGEQYF.